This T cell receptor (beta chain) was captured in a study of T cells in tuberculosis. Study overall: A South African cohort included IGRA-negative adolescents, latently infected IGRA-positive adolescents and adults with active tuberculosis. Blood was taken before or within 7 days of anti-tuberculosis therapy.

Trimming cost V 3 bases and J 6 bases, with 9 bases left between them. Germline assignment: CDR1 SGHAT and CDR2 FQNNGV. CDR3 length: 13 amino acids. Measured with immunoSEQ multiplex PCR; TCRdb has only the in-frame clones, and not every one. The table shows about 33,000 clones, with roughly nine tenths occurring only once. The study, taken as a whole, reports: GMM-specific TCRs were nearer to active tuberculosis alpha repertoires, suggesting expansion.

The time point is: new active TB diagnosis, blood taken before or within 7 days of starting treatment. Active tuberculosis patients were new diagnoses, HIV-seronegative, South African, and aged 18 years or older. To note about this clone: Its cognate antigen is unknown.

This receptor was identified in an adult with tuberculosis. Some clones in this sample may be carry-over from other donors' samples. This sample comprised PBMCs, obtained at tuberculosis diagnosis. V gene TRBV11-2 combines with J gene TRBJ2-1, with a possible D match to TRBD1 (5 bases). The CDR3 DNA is TGTGCCAGCAGCTTTGGACAACTCAATGAGCAGTTCTTC. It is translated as CASSFGQLNEQFF.